This record covers a single T cell receptor (beta chain). The source of the sample is a study of patients and donors after allogeneic stem cell transplantation. The V gene end was trimmed by 4 bases and the J gene end by 6 bases; junction bases not matched to a gene: 14. Germline V gene sequence: CDR1 LGHDT, CDR2 YNNKEL (reference sequence). The CDR3 consists of 17 residues. From the RT-PCR reads, TCRdb called clonotypes with MiXCR, one entry per CDR3 protein. The table shows under 200,000 distinct CDR3 sequences, with approximately 31% occurring only once. This clonotype originated in a human donor who was either an allogeneic HSCT recipient or a stem cell or donor lymphocyte infusion donor (not recorded which). It is not recorded whose cells these are; they may come from a transplant donor. The J gene is TRBJ2-4, the V gene TRBV3-1; 8 positions agree with TRBD2. The sample consisted of blood, either unsorted or a sorted T cell fraction (not recorded which). The CDR3 nucleotides read TGTGCCAGCAGCCTCAGGACAGAGGGACTAGTGGCAAACATTCAGTACTTC. Protein sequence: CASSLRTEGLVANIQYF.